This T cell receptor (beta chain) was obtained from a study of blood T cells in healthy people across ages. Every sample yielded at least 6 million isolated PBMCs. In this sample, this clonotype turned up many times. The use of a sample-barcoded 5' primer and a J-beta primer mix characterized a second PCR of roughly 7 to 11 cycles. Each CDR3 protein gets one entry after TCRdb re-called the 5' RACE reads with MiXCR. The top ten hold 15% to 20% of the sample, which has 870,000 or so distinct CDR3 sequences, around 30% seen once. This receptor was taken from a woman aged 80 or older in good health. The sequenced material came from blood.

The CDR3 coding sequence is TGTGCCAGCAGTTTAAGTATCGGCCAGGGAAGGTACGAGCAGTACTTC. Translated: CASSLSIGQGRYEQYF. The chain carries TRBV27 and TRBJ2-7; a weak D match, TRBD1 (5 bases). The CDR3 runs 16 residues. Per the germline V gene, CDR1 is MNHEY and CDR2 is SMNVEV (reference sequence). Trimming removed 2 bases at V and 4 bases at J, with 18 bases between.